This TCR beta chain was sequenced in a study of early T cells in non-severe SARS-CoV-2 infection. General study results and limits: Private and CD4 specificities were missed by VDJdb matching, which favored anti-spike CD8 responses.

This clonotype was seen a few times. The antigen is undetermined. The germline V and J ends were trimmed by 6 bases and 2 bases, with 13 bases remaining between them. Germline CDR1 MNHNS, CDR2 SASEGT. This CDR3 is built from 15 residues. Via MiXCR, TCRdb re-called the 5' RACE reads, giving one row per CDR3 protein. The sample contains 65,000 to 85,000 distinct CDR3 sequences, about 9.9% of which appear only once. The chain has TRBV6-1 and TRBJ1-4; D uncertain. Material for sequencing was whole blood. This sequence was found in an adult who was a healthcare worker with PCR-confirmed SARS-CoV-2 infection or an uninfected control (not recorded which). This chain's CDR3 is CASREAGGTNEKLFF. The CDR3 region has the DNA TGTGCCAGCAGGGAGGCGGGCGGCACTAATGAAAAACTGTTTTTT.